This TCR beta chain originates from a study of chemoradiotherapy in HPV16-positive cancers. Repeated repertoire sampling spanned the course of chemoradiotherapy. V was cut by 3 bases and J by 7 bases, with 7 bases left in between. CDR3 length equals 12 residues. CDR1 and CDR2 (germline): WSHSY, SAAADI. As concerns this clone: Its matching antigen is unknown.

General study points: Candidate HPV-specific clones and E7-related TCR motifs grew in tumor during treatment. Better recurrence-free survival went with HPV-responsive T-cell expansion in HPV16-positive patients.

The repertoire was sequenced with immunoSEQ multiplex PCR; TCRdb's copy has only in-frame clones and lacks some. The sample lists about 1,000 clones; 75% to 90% were seen once. The material sequenced was tumor tissue, taken from a patient who underwent chemoradiotherapy. The chain employs TRBV10-2 and TRBJ1-5; unclear D gene. The source is a human donor with HPV-associated anogenital cancer. The CDR3 spells CASSDLSQPQHF. CDR3 DNA: TGCGCCAGCAGTGACCTCTCCCAGCCCCAGCATTTT.